This T cell receptor beta chain derives from a study of blood T cell repertoires in COVID-19. Background on the study: Nucleic acid was either cDNA or gDNA, and it came from T cells, B-cell-depleted T cells, or PBMCs.

Germline V gene sequence: CDR1 SEHNR, CDR2 FQNEAQ (reference sequence). The CDR3 has 17 residues. V shed 5 bases, J shed 1 base, and the junction held 8 bases outside the gene matches. All recovered Cohort 3 donors got two negative PCRs, got clearance, or saw symptom resolution. As handled by the study authors: Estimation of nucleated cell counts relied on the amplification of reference gene primers. This table comes from immunoSEQ multiplex PCR, and its TCRdb copy is limited to in-frame clones, with some not included. The V and J calls and clone size are taken from that table; D and trimming were inferred from the DNA. The table lists roughly 250,000 clones, 90% to 95% of them singletons, with less than 2.5% in the top ten.

The clonotype comes from a woman under 30 who had recovered from COVID-19. V and J are TRBV7-9 and TRBJ2-6; 7 bases align to TRBD1. The sequencing sample was made of PBMCs or T cells enriched from blood (not recorded which). This CDR3 reads CASSPRQGDSGANVLTF. CDR3 DNA sequence: TGTGCCAGCAGCCCCCGACAGGGAGATTCTGGGGCCAACGTCCTGACTTTC.